Presented here are 23 T cell receptor beta chains from one specimen sequenced in a study of molecular identifiers for immune sequencing clone quantification (dated by TCRdb to the late 2010s). The library was obtained by PCR. TCRdb records Illumina HiSeq 4000 as the sequencer. TCRdb ran its own pipeline on the public reads, namely fastp trimming at Q25 and MiXCR clone calling, and kept in-frame beta chains. Each entry is one CDR3 protein sequence, shown with its most common DNA and genes. This sample lists a few hundred thousand distinct CDR3 sequences; around a fifth were detected once. Jointly, the top ten make up around 0.86% of the sample. Material: naive CD8+ T cells from blood, with Jurkat cell RNA spiked in. The cell subset or site label, read with the paper, signifies: FACS-sorted CD8+CD4-CCR7+CD45RA+ naive T cells. The receptors derive from a human donor in good health. Some libraries in this study had Jurkat cell RNA spiked in.

In this sample, this clonotype turned up many times. The chain links TRBV2 to TRBJ2-5; a possible D gene is TRBD2 (5 bases). This CDR3 contains 16 residues. With 0 bases removed from V and 5 bases from J, the gap between germline ends came to 16 bases. Germline-derived CDR1 and CDR2 are SNHLY and FYNNEI. The DNA for the CDR3 is TGTGCCAGCAGTGAAGCCCAGAGCGGAGTCACGGAGACCCAGTACTTC. Amino acid sequence: CASSEAQSGVTETQYF. Complete variable domain (other parts from reference TRBV2 and TRBJ2-5): EPEVTQTPSHQVTQMGQEVILRCVPISNHLYFYWYRQILGQKVEFLVSFYNNEISEKSEIFDDQFSVERPDGSNFTLKIRSTKLEDSAMYFCASSEAQSGVTETQYFGPGTRLLVL.

The table lists this clonotype with many counts. V usage is TRBV12-5 and J usage is TRBJ2-7; D is undetermined. Germline V gives CDR1 LGHNT, CDR2 FRNRAP. Trimming took off 0 bases at V and 3 bases at J, with 3 bases between the two ends. The CDR3 is made up of 12 amino acids. The CDR3 DNA reads as TGTGCTAGTGGTTTGGTCGGCTACGAGCAGTACTTC. Amino acid sequence: CASGLVGYEQYF.

This clonotype was seen a few times. The rearrangement uses TRBV27 and TRBJ1-1, with TRBD1 identical over 9 bases. Germline CDR1 and CDR2: MNHEY and SMNVEV (reference sequence). This CDR3 spans 17 amino acids. V shed 2 bases, J shed 4 bases, and the junction held 11 bases outside the gene matches. CDR3 sequence reads: CASSLMGVTGGGTEAFF. CDR3 bases: TGTGCCAGCAGTTTAATGGGGGTGACAGGGGGTGGCACTGAAGCTTTCTTT.

This clonotype came up many times. The chain employs TRBV28 and TRBJ2-3; D is perhaps TRBD2 (5 bases). V was trimmed by 3 bases and J by 1 base, leaving 17 bases between them. The CDR3 runs 17 residues. Germline values: CDR1 MDHEN, CDR2 SYDVKM. CDR3 sequence: CASSFGERLTGTDTQYF. CDR3 nucleotides: TGTGCCAGCAGTTTCGGGGAGCGGCTGACGGGCACAGATACGCAGTATTTT.

This chain joins TRBV9 and TRBJ2-5, with 10 bases matching TRBD2. CDR1 is SGDLS and CDR2 is YYNGEE in the germline V gene. V was clipped by 3 bases and J by 3 bases; unmatched bases: 5. The CDR3 length is 15 residues. The DNA of the CDR3 is TGTGCCAGCAGCGCCGGGACTAGCGCTAAAGAGACCCAGTACTTC. Translated, it gives CASSAGTSAKETQYF.

This clonotype was recorded a few times. The chain has TRBV27 and TRBJ2-7; 9 bases map to TRBD1. This CDR3 has 15 residues. Germline CDR1 and CDR2: MNHEY and SMNVEV (reference sequence). The V segment lost 7 bases and the J segment 5 bases; nucleotides outside the gene matches: 12. The CDR3 sequence is CASTREGTGLHEQYF. Here the CDR3 DNA reads TGTGCCAGCACCCGAGAGGGGACAGGGCTCCACGAGCAGTACTTC.

This clonotype was counted ten times or more. The chain joins TRBV28 to TRBJ2-3, with TRBD1 matching 7 bases. Unmatched junction bases numbered 5, after V lost 9 bases and J lost 2 bases. The CDR3 is 13 amino acids. Germline V lookup: CDR1 MDHEN, CDR2 SYDVKM. In nucleotides, the CDR3 is TGTGCCAGTACAGGGGAACACACAGATACGCAGTATTTT. It translates to CASTGEHTDTQYF.

This clonotype was found once. This may arise from a read error, as a much more abundant clone is one base away. The chain employs TRBV5-6 and TRBJ1-1; D uncertain. The CDR3 has 16 amino acids. The germline V gene has CDR1 SGHDT and CDR2 YYEEEE. The CDR3 nucleotides read TGTGCCAGCAGCTTGGGAAGGATTGGAATGAACACTGAAACTTTCTTT. It specifies CASSLGRIGMNTETFF.

In the case of this clonotype: One base away lies a much larger clone, so this may be a sequencing read error. The chain links TRBV20-1 to TRBJ2-7, with D possibly being TRBD1 or TRBD2 (6 bases each). CDR3 length: 14 residues. From germline, CDR1 is DFQATT and CDR2 SNEGSKA (reference sequence). V lost 5 bases and J 0 bases, leaving 14 bases between the germline ends. CDR3 amino acids: CSAGGGTASYEQYF. In DNA, the CDR3 is TGCAGTGCTGGAGGGGGAACGGCCTCCTACGAGCAGTACTTC.

CDR3 sequence: CASSPALGATQETQYF. The CDR3 bases are TGTGCCAGCAGCCCGGCCCTTGGAGCCACCCAAGAGACCCAGTACTTC. The chain carries TRBV5-3 and TRBJ2-5, with no clear D. Being an ORF, TRBV5-3 has a function that is uncertain. Trimming pared 8 bases from V and 1 base from J, leaving 21 bases between. This CDR3 region has 16 residues.

As to this clonotype: This clone may be a read error of a much larger clone one base away. This chain connects TRBV14 to TRBJ2-7; D remains unclear. The CDR3 is 16 amino acids. The germline gives CDR1 SGHDN, CDR2 FVKESK. V shed 4 bases and J shed 0 bases, with 16 bases lying between them. Written as DNA, the CDR3 is TGTGCCAGCAGCCGAGGTACCTACGTAAGCTCCTACGAGCAGTACTTC. It codes for CASSRGTYVSSYEQYF.

This clonotype was observed a few times. The V call is TRBV27, the J call TRBJ2-2; D is undetermined. Germline values: CDR1 MNHEY, CDR2 SMNVEV (reference sequence). CDR3 length equals 14 residues. Deletions cut 4 bases from V and 4 bases from J, with 10 bases between. For the CDR3, the DNA is TGTGCCAGCAGTTCCCTCTTCGGCACCGGGGAGCTGTTTTTT. It is translated as CASSSLFGTGELFF.

Points on this clonotype: The junction and the germline gene differ at one end; a read error may be behind it. This sequence joins TRBV24-1 and TRBJ2-1; 9 bases are shared with TRBD1. The CDR3 sequence is 16 residues long. Germline V CDR1 and CDR2: KGHDR, SFDVKD. In nucleotides, the CDR3 is TGTGCCACCAGTGATTCCGGACAGGGGTGGTACAATGGGCAGTTCTTC. As protein: CATSDSGQGWYNGQFF.

J is TRBJ2-3 and V is TRBV4-3; TRBD2 matches 8 bases. The CDR3 extends over 18 amino acids. From germline, CDR1 is LGHNA and CDR2 YSLEER. Trimming cost V 4 bases and J 1 base; bases outside gene matches: 13. Here the CDR3 DNA reads TGCGCCAGCAGCCCCGGGTTAGGAGCGGGGGCCGGCACAGATACGCAGTATTTT. It codes for CASSPGLGAGAGTDTQYF.

This chain connects TRBV27 to TRBJ2-3, with 14 nucleotides matching TRBD2. CDR1 and CDR2 from the germline V gene are MNHEY and SMNVEV (reference sequence). The CDR3 contains 16 residues. With 4 bases clipped from V and 3 bases from J, the junction kept 3 bases outside the gene matches. The CDR3 loop is CASSSRTSGRTDTQYF. As DNA, the CDR3 is TGTGCCAGCAGTTCGCGGACTAGCGGGAGGACAGATACGCAGTATTTT.

The table lists this clonotype with many counts. V is TRBV19 and J is TRBJ2-3; 12 bases map to TRBD2. CDR1 is LNHDA and CDR2 is SQIVND in the germline V gene (reference sequence). The CDR3 covers 15 residues. J lost 2 bases, V lost 5 bases, and 2 bases had no gene match. The CDR3 region has the DNA TGTGCCAGTAGTTGGACTAGCGGGATCACAGATACGCAGTATTTT. Translation gives CASSWTSGITDTQYF.

In its sample, this clonotype was seen many times. The chain recombines TRBV20-1 with TRBJ1-3; weak D call: TRBD1 (6 bases). The CDR3 spans 13 residues. V shed 7 bases and J shed 0 bases, with 10 bases lying between them. Germline values: CDR1 DFQATT, CDR2 SNEGSKA (reference sequence). CDR3 nucleotide sequence: TGCAGTGTACTACAGGGCTCTGGAAACACCATATATTTT. This sequence encodes CSVLQGSGNTIYF.

V gene TRBV4-1 combines with J gene TRBJ1-1; D ambiguous. The CDR3 sequence is 15 residues long. Germline values: CDR1 MGHRA, CDR2 YSYEKL. The V and J ends lost 1 base and 0 bases respectively, with 9 bases between them. The CDR3 region is CASSQGGALNTEAFF. The CDR3 nucleotides read TGCGCCAGCAGCCAAGGGGGTGCGTTGAACACTGAAGCTTTCTTT.

This clonotype has more than one count but fewer than ten. This chain links TRBV7-9 with TRBJ2-6; D is unclear. The CDR3 consists of 16 residues. V lost 3 bases and J lost 1, with 10 bases in between. Per germline, CDR1 SEHNR and CDR2 FQNEAQ (reference sequence). The CDR3 nucleotides are TGTGCCAGCAGCTTGATGAGCCTTTCTGGGGCCAACGTCCTGACTTTC. It is translated as CASSLMSLSGANVLTF.

A note on this clonotype: This may be a read error: a much more frequent sequence differs by one nucleotide. The rearrangement links TRBV24-1 to TRBJ1-3; D gene unclear. Looked up from germline, CDR1 is KGHDR and CDR2 is SFDVKD. Trimming left V 9 bases short and J 0 bases short, with 8 bases between. The CDR3 has 13 residues. CDR3 DNA: TGTGCCACCGTTCCGGGCTCTGGAAACACCATATATTTT. Translating gives CATVPGSGNTIYF.

This clonotype has a count of ten or more. J is TRBJ2-3 and V is TRBV28, with no clear D. The germline gives CDR1 MDHEN, CDR2 SYDVKM. CDR3 length equals 17 residues. The V and J ends lost 4 bases and 0 bases respectively, with 17 bases between them. CDR3 residues: CASSSSLVRKSTDTQYF. The CDR3, as DNA: TGTGCCAGCAGTTCCTCTCTCGTGCGGAAAAGCACAGATACGCAGTATTTT. The variable domain in full, with the rest retrieved from reference TRBV28 and TRBJ2-3, is DVKVTQSSRYLVKRTGEKVFLECVQDMDHENMFWYRQDPGLGLRLIYFSYDVKMKEKGDIPEGYSVSREKKERFSLILESASTNQTSMYLCASSSSLVRKSTDTQYFGPGTRLTVL.

The V call is TRBV4-1, the J call TRBJ2-7; 7 nucleotides align to TRBD1. Germline assignment: CDR1 MGHRA and CDR2 YSYEKL. V gave up 5 bases and J gave up 7 bases; unmatched junction bases: 11. The CDR3 runs to 14 residues. The chain's CDR3 is CASSLDRAQREQYF. The CDR3 nucleotides read TGCGCCAGCAGCTTAGACAGGGCCCAGCGTGAGCAGTACTTC.

This clonotype was seen a few times. This chain joins TRBV27 and TRBJ1-1; tentatively, D is TRBD1 (6 bases). V was cut by 2 bases and J by 4 bases, with 14 bases left in between. CDR1 MNHEY and CDR2 SMNVEV come from the germline V gene (reference sequence). The CDR3 is made up of 15 amino acids. The CDR3 loop reads CASSLDRWGITEAFF. The CDR3 DNA reads TGTGCCAGCAGTTTAGACAGGTGGGGGATCACTGAAGCTTTCTTT.